The entry below describes one T cell receptor beta chain. The source of the sample is a study of CD8 T cells in Susac syndrome. RNA amounts of about 0.5 to 1 ug underwent reverse transcription with random hexamers. TCRdb fed the immunoSEQ multiplex PCR reads into MiXCR, producing one record per CDR3 protein. The data hold 70,000 or so distinct CDR3 sequences, with 85% to 95% observed a single time. The CDR3 sequence is 15 residues long. V was clipped by 6 bases and J by 1 base; unmatched bases: 5. The TCR sequence derives from a human donor with multiple sclerosis. The chain couples TRBV12-3 or TRBV12-4 to TRBJ2-1; 8 nucleotides agree with TRBD1. The sample was CD8+ T cells from PBMCs. The CDR3 is CASRKQGASYNEQFF. In DNA form, the CDR3 reads TGTGCCAGCAGGAAGCAGGGGGCGTCCTACAATGAGCAGTTCTTC.